Listed here are 12 T cell receptor beta chains from one sample, sequenced in a study of persistence of HIV-infected CD4 T cells. This nonspecific control used anti-CD3/anti-CD28 bead stimulation of CD4+ T cells. Sorting of responding CD4+ T cells relied on upregulated CD40 ligand together with CD69. These receptors have no identified antigens. Sequencing used immunoSEQ version 4 in survey mode. Sequenced by immunoSEQ multiplex PCR; TCRdb stores in-frame clones only, minus some. There are tens of thousands of clones in the sample; 88% occur only once, and around 0.47% lies in the top ten. Sample: CD4+ T cells sorted from PBMCs after approximately 19-hour stimulation, taken from a patient who received antiretroviral therapy. These receptors were taken from an adult woman with HIV who was CMV-seropositive.

This chain uses TRBV10-1 with TRBJ1-2; no clear D. This CDR3 has 13 amino acids. The ends were cut back, 4 bases at V and 0 bases at J, with 6 bases in the middle. Per the germline V gene, CDR1 is WNHNN and CDR2 is SYGVQD (reference sequence). The CDR3 DNA reads TGCGCCAGCAGTGGCAGTACTAACTATGGCTACACCTTC. Translated: CASSGSTNYGYTF.

V gene TRBV3-1 (or the pseudogene TRBV3-2) combines with J gene TRBJ1-4; 7 positions match TRBD1. The CDR3 consists of 16 residues. Germline lookup yields CDR1 LGHDT and CDR2 YNNKEL (reference sequence). The V gene end was trimmed by 5 bases and the J gene end by 7 bases; junction bases not matched to a gene: 13. The CDR3 nucleotides read TGTGCCAGCAGCGCAGCGAGGGGGCAGGGAGTTGAAAAACTGTTTTTT. Protein: CASSAARGQGVEKLFF.

This clone was seen once. This chain connects TRBV27 to TRBJ1-1; TRBD1 matches 7 bases. Losses at the gene ends were 5 bases for V and 4 bases for J; bases not matched to a gene: 10. This CDR3 spans 15 amino acids. From germline, CDR1 is MNHEY and CDR2 SMNVEV (reference sequence). The CDR3 is CASSRGGVGSTEAFF. In DNA form, the CDR3 reads TGTGCCAGCAGTCGAGGGGGCGTAGGTTCCACTGAAGCTTTCTTT.

The V and J genes are TRBV3-1 (or the pseudogene TRBV3-2) and TRBJ2-1; 8 bases agree with TRBD2. The CDR3 contains 12 residues. The junction had 2 bases not matched to a gene; V was cut back by 4 bases and J by 9 bases. The V gene's germline CDR1 is LGHDT and CDR2 YNNKEL (reference sequence). This chain's CDR3 is CASSPGGVEQFF. The CDR3, as DNA: TGTGCCAGCAGCCCGGGGGGGGTTGAGCAGTTCTTC.

The chain carries TRBV19 and TRBJ1-2; 8 bases fit TRBD1. V trimming: 6 bases; J trimming: 0 bases; junction bases outside the gene matches: 12. Germline CDR1 and CDR2: LNHDA and SQIVND (reference sequence). This CDR3 contains 17 residues. For the CDR3, the DNA is TGTGCCAGTAGCATAACTCCGGGACAGGCTTCTAACTATGGCTACACCTTC. Its translation: CASSITPGQASNYGYTF.

The V gene is TRBV14, the J gene TRBJ2-2, with 7 nucleotides matching TRBD1. This CDR3 comprises 16 residues. The trim removed 4 bases at V and 2 bases at J, leaving 7 bases unmatched. CDR1 is SGHDN and CDR2 is FVKESK in the germline V gene. The CDR3 region has the DNA TGTGCCAGCAGCCCATACAGGGGCTCCAACACCGGGGAGCTGTTTTTT. It codes for CASSPYRGSNTGELFF.

The rearrangement links TRBV28 to TRBJ2-3; D not resolved. The V and J ends lost 2 bases and 12 bases respectively, with 12 bases between them. This CDR3 spans 12 amino acids. Germline V lookup: CDR1 MDHEN, CDR2 SYDVKM. The CDR3, as DNA: TGTGCCAGCAGTTTACCGGGTAGCCCCCAGTATTTT. It codes for CASSLPGSPQYF.

The chain links TRBV19 to TRBJ1-5; weak D call: TRBD1 (5 bases). V lost 4 bases and J lost 6, with 19 bases in between. The CDR3 extends over 16 amino acids. Germline CDR1 LNHDA, CDR2 SQIVND (reference sequence). CDR3 sequence: CASSTQRGGVGQPQHF. DNA of the CDR3: TGTGCCAGTAGTACACAACGGGGGGGTGTGGGTCAGCCCCAGCATTTT.

This chain connects TRBV3-1 (or the pseudogene TRBV3-2) to TRBJ2-2; maybe TRBD1 (5 bases). Germline V gene sequence: CDR1 LGHDT, CDR2 YNNKEL (reference sequence). This CDR3 has 18 residues. The germline V and J ends were trimmed by 1 base and 0 bases, with 15 bases remaining between them. This CDR3 reads CASSQVPQRRANTGELFF. CDR3 bases: TGTGCCAGCAGCCAAGTTCCCCAGCGCAGGGCGAACACCGGGGAGCTGTTTTTT.

The chain joins TRBV19 to TRBJ2-3; 8 bases align to TRBD1. The ends lost 7 bases at V and 0 bases at J; junction bases unmatched: 12. Germline V gives CDR1 LNHDA, CDR2 SQIVND (reference sequence). The CDR3 length is 17 residues. The CDR3 coding sequence is TGTGCCAGTATAGGACAGGGAGTGGGGACTAGCACAGATACGCAGTATTTT. Protein product: CASIGQGVGTSTDTQYF.

The CDR3 is CAISWQGAGEQYF. CDR3 DNA: TGTGCCATCTCTTGGCAGGGGGCAGGAGAGCAGTACTTC. The chain uses TRBV10-3 and TRBJ2-7; TRBD1 agrees at 8 bases. CDR3 length: 13 amino acids. The junction had 10 bases not matched to a gene; V was cut back by 8 bases and J by 7 bases. Germline CDR1 and CDR2: ENHRY and SYGVKD.

The chain carries TRBV5-1 and TRBJ2-2; D unclear. CDR3 length: 14 amino acids. V dropped 2 bases and J dropped 1 base, with 6 bases sitting between them. Per germline, CDR1 SGHRS and CDR2 YFSETQ. For the CDR3, the DNA is TGCGCCAGCAGCTTTGGTGGGAACACCGGGGAGCTGTTTTTT. Its translation is CASSFGGNTGELFF.